This T cell receptor beta chain was sequenced in a study of T cell responses to AZD1222 COVID-19 vaccine. Study results and limitations: Spike-specific TCR repertoires showed rising breadth and depth after two AZD1222 doses. Baseline serostatus was positive in only 5 to 7 AZD1222 recipients. Clonal diversity may have been underestimated, and the donors were mostly white British, with more females than males. Researchers report vaccine-associated CD4 TCRs spanning spike, with dominance at 160-218 and 743-854.

V was pared by 2 bases and J by 0 bases, with 17 bases between. The CDR3 runs to 17 residues. CDR1 and CDR2 from the germline V gene are LNHDA and SQIVND (reference sequence). Produced via immunoSEQ multiplex PCR; TCRdb's table is partial and in-frame only. The data show some 200,000 clones, roughly 91% seen once. As concerns this clone: Its antigen remains unidentified.

The clonotype was recovered from an adult in good health. The rearrangement links TRBV19 to TRBJ2-7; a weak D match, TRBD1 (5 bases). The sequences come from peripheral blood, collected on day 0 of AZD1222 vaccination. The CDR3 region is CASSIRQGITSSYEQYF. The DNA for the CDR3 is TGTGCCAGTAGTATACGCCAGGGAATCACCTCCTCCTACGAGCAGTACTTC. The variable domain in full, completed from reference TRBV19 and TRBJ2-7, reads DGGITQSPKYLFRKEGQNVTLSCEQNLNHDAMYWYRQDPGQGLRLIYYSQIVNDFQKGDIAEGYSVSREKKESFPLTVTSAQKNPTAFYLCASSIRQGITSSYEQYFGPGTRLTVT.